This T cell receptor (beta chain) comes out of a study of CD8 T cells in ankylosing spondylitis. This CDR3 contains 13 residues. Trimming shortened V by 4 bases and J by 2 bases, and 11 bases separated the two germline ends. Germline V gene data show CDR1 as DFQATT and CDR2 as SNEGSKA (reference sequence). Study findings and constraints: Blood from ankylosing spondylitis patients appeared to carry a characteristic eight-variant TCR beta motif. Matched ankylosing spondylitis synovial fluid reportedly contained a significantly enriched population of disease-linked clones.

This clonotype appeared many times. The target antigen is unknown. With molecular barcodes, quantitative 5'-RACE was used to make the TCR beta libraries. TCRdb fed the 5' RACE reads into MiXCR, producing one record per CDR3 protein. The table has around 770,000 distinct CDR3 sequences, over 9.5% seen once. Sequencing input: blood, either unsorted or a sorted T cell fraction (not recorded which). The chain combines TRBV20-1 with TRBJ2-5, with TRBD1 as a possible D gene (6 bases). This receptor was taken from a male donor with ankylosing spondylitis. The CDR3 here is CSATKGGQETQYF. The DNA of the CDR3 is TGCAGTGCTACAAAAGGGGGACAAGAGACCCAGTACTTC.